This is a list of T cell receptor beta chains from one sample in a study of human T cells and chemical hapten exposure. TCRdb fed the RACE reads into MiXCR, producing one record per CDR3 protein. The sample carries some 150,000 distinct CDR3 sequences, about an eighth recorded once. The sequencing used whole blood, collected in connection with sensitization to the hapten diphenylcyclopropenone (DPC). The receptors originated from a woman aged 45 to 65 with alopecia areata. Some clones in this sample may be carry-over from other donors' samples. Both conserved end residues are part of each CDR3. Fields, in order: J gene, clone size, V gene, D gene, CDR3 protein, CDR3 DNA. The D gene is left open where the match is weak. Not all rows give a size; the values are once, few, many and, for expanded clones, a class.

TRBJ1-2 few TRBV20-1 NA CSAKNQGTGDYGYTF TGCAGTGCTAAGAACCAGGGGACGGGGGACTATGGCTACACCTTC
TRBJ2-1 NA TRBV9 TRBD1 CASSTTGGSYNEQFF TGTGCCAGCAGCACCACAGGGGGCTCCTACAATGAGCAGTTCTTC
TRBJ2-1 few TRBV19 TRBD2 CASSMRTSGSHEQFF TGTGCCAGTAGTATGAGGACTAGCGGGAGCCATGAGCAGTTCTTC
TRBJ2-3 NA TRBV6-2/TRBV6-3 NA CASSSRDPAPGAQYF TGTGCCAGCAGTTCTCGGGATCCTGCCCCCGGGGCGCAGTATTTT
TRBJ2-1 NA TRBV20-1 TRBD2 CSVLTSTSSSYNEQFF TGCAGTGTTCTGACTAGCACTTCGAGCTCCTACAATGAGCAGTTCTTC
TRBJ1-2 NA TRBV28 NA CASTSPGGGPNYGYTF TGTGCCAGCACCTCCCCGGGGGGGGGCCCTAACTATGGCTACACCTTC
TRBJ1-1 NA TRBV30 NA CAWSETANTEAFF TGTGCCTGGAGTGAGACAGCGAACACTGAAGCTTTCTTT
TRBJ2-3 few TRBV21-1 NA CASNLLPDTQYF TGTGCCAGCAATCTCCTCCCAGATACGCAGTATTTT
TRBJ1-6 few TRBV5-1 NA CASSLVSREESPLHF TGCGCCAGCAGCTTGGTATCCAGGGAGGAATCACCCCTCCACTTT
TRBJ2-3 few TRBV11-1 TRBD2 CASSLVGTSADTQYF TGTGCCAGCAGCTTAGTGGGGACTAGCGCAGATACGCAGTATTTT
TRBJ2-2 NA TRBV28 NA CASRTPYLGAGSNTGELFF TGTGCCAGCAGGACACCCTACTTGGGGGCCGGTTCGAACACCGGGGAGCTGTTTTTT
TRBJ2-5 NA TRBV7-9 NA CASSFTLSGQETQYF TGTGCCAGCAGCTTTACCCTAAGCGGCCAAGAGACCCAGTACTTC
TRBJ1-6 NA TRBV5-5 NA CASSPGQNFSPLHF TGTGCCAGCAGCCCCGGACAGAACTTTTCACCCCTCCACTTT
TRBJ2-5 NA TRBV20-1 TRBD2 CSAPTSGDTQYF TGCAGTGCCCCGACTAGCGGAGACACCCAGTACTTC
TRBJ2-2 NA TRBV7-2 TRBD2 CASSPGTSGRRIGELFF TGTGCCAGCAGCCCCGGGACTAGCGGGAGGAGGATCGGGGAGCTGTTTTTT
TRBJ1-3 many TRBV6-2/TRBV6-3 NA CASKSGPGGNTIYF TGTGCCAGCAAATCGGGTCCTGGAGGAAACACCATATATTTT
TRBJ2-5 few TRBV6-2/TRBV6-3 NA CASRDPTDVQETQYF TGTGCCAGCAGAGATCCAACGGACGTCCAAGAGACCCAGTACTTC
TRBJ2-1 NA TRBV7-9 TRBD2 CASSSGTSFVSYNEQFF TGTGCCAGCAGCTCCGGGACTAGCTTCGTCTCCTACAATGAGCAGTTCTTC
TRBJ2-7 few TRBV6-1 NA CASSESWTVLYEQYF TGTGCCAGCAGTGAAAGTTGGACGGTGCTCTACGAGCAGTACTTC
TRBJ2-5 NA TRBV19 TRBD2 CASRLTSGETQYF TGTGCCAGTAGGCTGACTAGCGGAGAGACCCAGTACTTC
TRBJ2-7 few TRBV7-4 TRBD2 CASSSTLAGCSYEQYF TGTGCCAGCAGCTCGACTCTAGCGGGGTGCTCCTACGAGCAGTACTTC
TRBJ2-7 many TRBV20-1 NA CSAPDREGTYEQYF TGCAGTGCTCCCGACAGGGAGGGCACCTACGAGCAGTACTTC
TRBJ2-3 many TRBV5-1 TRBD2 CASGLAGVADTQYF TGCGCCAGCGGGTTAGCGGGAGTCGCAGATACGCAGTATTTT
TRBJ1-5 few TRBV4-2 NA CASSQETANQPQHF TGTGCCAGCAGCCAAGAGACTGCCAATCAGCCCCAGCATTTT
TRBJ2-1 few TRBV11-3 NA CASSPRVEYNEQFF TGTGCCAGCAGCCCGCGTGTGGAGTACAATGAGCAGTTCTTC
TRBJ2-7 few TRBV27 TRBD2 CASSPWTSGRGEQYF TGTGCCAGCAGTCCATGGACTAGCGGGAGGGGCGAGCAGTACTTC
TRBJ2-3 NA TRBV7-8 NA CASSSRQADTQYF TGTGCCAGCAGCTCCCGACAGGCAGATACGCAGTATTTT
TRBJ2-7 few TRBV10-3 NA CATTDGNYEQYF TGTGCCACCACGGACGGAAACTACGAGCAGTACTTC
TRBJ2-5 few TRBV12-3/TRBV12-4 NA CASSLRGARQETQYF TGTGCCAGCAGTTTAAGGGGGGCCCGTCAAGAGACCCAGTACTTC
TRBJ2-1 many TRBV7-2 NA CASSSQGTNNEQFF TGTGCCAGCAGCTCCCAGGGTACGAACAATGAGCAGTTCTTC
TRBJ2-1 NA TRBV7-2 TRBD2 CASSPGLGFNEQFF TGTGCCAGCAGCCCCGGACTAGGGTTCAATGAGCAGTTCTTC
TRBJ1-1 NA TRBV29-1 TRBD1 CSVEGGTGSTEAFF TGCAGCGTTGAGGGGGGGACAGGATCGACTGAAGCTTTCTTT
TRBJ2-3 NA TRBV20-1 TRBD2 CSAQAGGPTDTQYF TGCAGTGCTCAAGCGGGAGGGCCGACAGATACGCAGTATTTT
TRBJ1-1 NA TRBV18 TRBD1 CTSSLDRVVSGTEAFF TGTACCAGCTCACTAGACAGGGTGGTCTCGGGCACTGAAGCTTTCTTT
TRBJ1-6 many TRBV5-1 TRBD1 CASSRETGNSPLHF TGCGCCAGCAGCCGCGAGACAGGGAATTCACCCCTCCACTTT
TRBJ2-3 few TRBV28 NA CASARSGLSTDTQYF TGTGCCAGCGCACGTTCGGGACTCAGCACAGATACGCAGTATTTT
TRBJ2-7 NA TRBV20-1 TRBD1 CSATRRQGEDEQYF TGCAGTGCGACCCGGAGACAGGGGGAAGACGAGCAGTACTTC
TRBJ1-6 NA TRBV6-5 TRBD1 CASSYSVGGRSPLHF TGTGCCAGCAGTTACTCGGTAGGGGGCCGTTCACCCCTCCACTTT
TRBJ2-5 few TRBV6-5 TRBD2 CASSSSGRKTQYF TGTGCCAGCAGTTCTAGCGGGAGAAAGACCCAGTACTTC
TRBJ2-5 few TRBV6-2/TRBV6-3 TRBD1 CASSYSTGEQETQYF TGTGCCAGCAGTTACTCGACAGGGGAGCAAGAGACCCAGTACTTC
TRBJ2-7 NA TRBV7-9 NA CASRPLAASYEQYF TGTGCCAGCAGGCCTCTAGCTGCTAGTTACGAGCAGTACTTC
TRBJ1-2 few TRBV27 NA CASSPYRQVNYGYTF TGTGCCAGCAGTCCCTACAGACAGGTTAACTATGGCTACACCTTC
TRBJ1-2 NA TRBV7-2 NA CASSLLAYGYTF TGTGCCAGCAGCTTACTGGCCTATGGCTACACCTTC
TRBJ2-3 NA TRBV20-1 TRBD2 CSASRGLAGVGDTQYF TGCAGTGCTAGTCGGGGACTAGCGGGGGTGGGAGATACGCAGTATTTT
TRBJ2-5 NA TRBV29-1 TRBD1 CSVRTGGETQYF TGCAGCGTTCGAACAGGGGGAGAGACCCAGTACTTC
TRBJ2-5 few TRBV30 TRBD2 CAWSPTSGRRQETQYF TGTGCCTGGAGTCCGACTAGCGGGAGGAGACAAGAGACCCAGTACTTC
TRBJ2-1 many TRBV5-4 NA CASSLRVSSYNEQFF TGTGCCAGCAGCTTGAGGGTTAGCTCCTACAATGAGCAGTTCTTC
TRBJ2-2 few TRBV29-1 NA CSGGLSTGELFF TGCAGCGGGGGCCTATCCACCGGGGAGCTGTTTTTT
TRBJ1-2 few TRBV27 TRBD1 CASSTRQGAIGYTF TGTGCCAGCAGTACCCGACAGGGGGCGATAGGCTACACCTTC
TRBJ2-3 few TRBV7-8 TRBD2 CASSLAPGLAATDTQYF TGTGCCAGCAGCTTAGCACCGGGACTAGCGGCCACAGATACGCAGTATTTT
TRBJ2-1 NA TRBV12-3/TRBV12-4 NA CASIGPFLNNEQFF TGTGCCAGCATTGGCCCCTTCCTTAACAATGAGCAGTTCTTC
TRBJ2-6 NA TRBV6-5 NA CASSYSLSGANVLTF TGTGCCAGCAGTTACAGTCTCTCTGGGGCCAACGTCCTGACTTTC
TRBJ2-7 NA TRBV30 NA CAWSAAKGQQYF TGTGCCTGGAGTGCGGCGAAGGGGCAGCAGTACTTC
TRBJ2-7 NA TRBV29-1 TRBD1 CSVEGGDRGPYEQYF TGCAGCGTTGAAGGAGGAGACAGGGGCCCTTACGAGCAGTACTTC
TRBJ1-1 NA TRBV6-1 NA CASSEALGRSEAFF TGTGCCAGCAGTGAAGCGCTGGGACGGTCTGAAGCTTTCTTT
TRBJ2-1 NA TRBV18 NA CASSPGAGEQFF TGTGCCAGCTCACCGGGGGCTGGGGAGCAGTTCTTC
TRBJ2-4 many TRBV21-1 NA CASSKESQGTGKNIQYF TGTGCCAGCAGCAAAGAGTCTCAGGGGACAGGCAAAAACATTCAGTACTTC
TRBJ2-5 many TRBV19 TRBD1 CASSTGTGRGTQYF TGTGCCAGTAGTACTGGGACAGGGCGGGGGACCCAGTACTTC